A selection of T cell receptor beta chains follows, all from one sample in a study of PD-L1 blockade in urothelial cancer. Sequenced by immunoSEQ multiplex PCR; TCRdb stores in-frame clones only, minus some. The data hold 95,000 or so clones, with about nine tenths observed a single time. Material: PBMCs, obtained around atezolizumab (anti-PD-L1) treatment. The receptors come from a man in his fifties or sixties with urothelial cancer. Both conserved end residues are part of each CDR3. Each record gives: D gene, V gene, clone size, J gene, CDR3 protein, CDR3 DNA. A D gene is named only where the DNA matches it firmly. Expanded clones get a size class; other rows say once, few or many, or leave the size out.

D: -; V: TRBV28; size: once; J: TRBJ2-3; CDR3: CASSLTGTVADTQYF; DNA: TGTGCCAGCAGTTTGACTGGTACGGTGGCAGATACGCAGTATTTT
D: TRBD1; V: TRBV11-1; size: -; J: TRBJ2-2; CDR3: CASRDGTGGTGELFF; DNA: TGTGCCAGCAGGGACGGGACAGGGGGGACCGGGGAGCTGTTTTTT
D: TRBD1; V: TRBV7-2; size: -; J: TRBJ2-5; CDR3: CASSRDRGQETQYF; DNA: TGTGCCAGCAGCCGAGACAGGGGCCAAGAGACCCAGTACTTC
D: TRBD2; V: TRBV4-3; size: -; J: TRBJ2-7; CDR3: CASSQVGSGGADEQYF; DNA: TGCGCCAGCAGCCAAGTAGGGAGCGGGGGGGCCGACGAGCAGTACTTC
D: TRBD2; V: TRBV7-6; size: -; J: TRBJ2-3; CDR3: CASSLVGRGKADTQYF; DNA: TGTGCCAGCAGCTTAGTGGGGAGGGGAAAGGCAGATACGCAGTATTTT
D: -; V: TRBV29-1; size: -; J: TRBJ2-5; CDR3: CSVAVRLQETQYF; DNA: TGCAGCGTTGCCGTCAGATTACAAGAGACCCAGTACTTC
D: TRBD2; V: TRBV6-6; size: -; J: TRBJ2-1; CDR3: CASRQGLAVSYNEQFF; DNA: TGTGCCAGCAGACAGGGACTAGCGGTTTCCTACAATGAGCAGTTCTTC
D: -; V: TRBV7-6; size: -; J: TRBJ1-3; CDR3: CASSTGMTRSFSGNTIYF; DNA: TGTGCCAGCAGCACGGGAATGACCCGGTCCTTCTCTGGAAACACCATATATTTT
D: -; V: TRBV7-3; size: -; J: TRBJ2-5; CDR3: CASSLRAGEETQYF; DNA: TGTGCCAGCAGCTTACGGGCGGGCGAAGAGACCCAGTACTTC
D: TRBD2; V: TRBV15; size: -; J: TRBJ2-1; CDR3: CATSSPASGAYNEQFF; DNA: TGTGCCACCAGCAGCCCTGCTAGCGGCGCTTACAATGAGCAGTTCTTC
D: -; V: TRBV4-2; size: -; J: TRBJ2-2; CDR3: CASSQDYPNTGELFF; DNA: TGTGCCAGCAGCCAAGACTACCCCAACACCGGGGAGCTGTTTTTT
D: TRBD2; V: TRBV5-4; size: -; J: TRBJ2-2; CDR3: CASSRTSGGTGELFF; DNA: TGTGCCAGCAGCCGGACTAGCGGGGGGACCGGGGAGCTGTTTTTT
D: -; V: TRBV5-1; size: -; J: TRBJ2-1; CDR3: CASSLEQGMVRSYNEQFF; DNA: TGCGCCAGCAGCTTGGAGCAGGGGATGGTGCGGTCCTACAATGAGCAGTTCTTC
D: TRBD1; V: TRBV7-2; size: -; J: TRBJ1-2; CDR3: CASRPQGGIISGGYTF; DNA: TGTGCCAGCAGGCCACAGGGGGGCATTATTTCGGGGGGCTACACCTTC
D: TRBD2; V: TRBV14; size: -; J: TRBJ2-7; CDR3: CASSQITRAGEYEQYF; DNA: TGTGCCAGCAGCCAAATAACACGCGCGGGAGAGTACGAGCAGTACTTC
D: -; V: TRBV9; size: -; J: TRBJ2-3; CDR3: CASSVDATSTDTQYF; DNA: TGTGCCAGCAGCGTAGATGCGACTAGCACAGATACGCAGTATTTT
D: -; V: TRBV4-1; size: -; J: TRBJ2-7; CDR3: CASSQGLAEISYEQYF; DNA: TGCGCCAGCAGCCAAGGGCTCGCGGAAATTTCCTACGAGCAGTACTTC
D: TRBD1; V: TRBV6-4; size: -; J: TRBJ1-1; CDR3: CANNRGLNTEAFF; DNA: TGTGCCAACAACAGGGGCTTGAACACTGAAGCTTTCTTT
D: TRBD1; V: TRBV5-4; size: -; J: TRBJ1-1; CDR3: CASSREGTGVLAEAFF; DNA: TGTGCCAGCAGCCGCGAAGGGACAGGGGTTCTCGCTGAAGCTTTCTTT
D: TRBD2; V: TRBV2; size: -; J: TRBJ2-1; CDR3: CASSVDVPTSGAWNEQFF; DNA: TGTGCCAGCAGTGTCGACGTACCGACTAGCGGGGCCTGGAATGAGCAGTTCTTC
D: TRBD1; V: TRBV7-3; size: -; J: TRBJ1-3; CDR3: CASSRTGSSGNTIYF; DNA: TGTGCCAGCAGCCGGACAGGGAGCTCTGGAAACACCATATATTTT
D: TRBD1; V: TRBV28; size: -; J: TRBJ2-7; CDR3: CASSSNPPGQGEHEQYF; DNA: TGTGCCAGCAGTTCAAACCCCCCGGGACAGGGTGAACACGAGCAGTACTTC
D: -; V: TRBV19; size: -; J: TRBJ1-2; CDR3: CARPYNYGYTF; DNA: TGTGCCCGTCCGTATAACTATGGCTACACCTTC
D: -; V: TRBV9; size: -; J: TRBJ1-5; CDR3: CASSEGGFGNQPQHF; DNA: TGTGCCAGCAGCGAGGGAGGGTTTGGCAATCAGCCCCAGCATTTT
D: TRBD2; V: TRBV19; size: -; J: TRBJ2-5; CDR3: CASSFLAGSVETQYF; DNA: TGTGCCAGTAGTTTCCTAGCGGGGTCCGTGGAGACCCAGTACTTC
D: -; V: TRBV27; size: -; J: TRBJ2-6; CDR3: CASSLAGTNVLTF; DNA: TGTGCCAGCAGTTTAGCCGGGACCAACGTCCTGACTTTC
D: TRBD2; V: TRBV29-1; size: -; J: TRBJ2-5; CDR3: CSVELAGQQETQYF; DNA: TGCAGCGTTGAACTAGCGGGGCAACAAGAGACCCAGTACTTC
D: -; V: TRBV29-1; size: -; J: TRBJ2-1; CDR3: CSVHKEHPKVNEQFF; DNA: TGCAGCGTTCACAAGGAGCACCCCAAGGTCAATGAGCAGTTCTTC
D: TRBD1; V: TRBV19; size: -; J: TRBJ1-3; CDR3: CASSLRTGGISGNTIYF; DNA: TGTGCCAGTAGTCTTCGGACAGGGGGAATCTCTGGAAACACCATATATTTT
D: -; V: TRBV5-1; size: -; J: TRBJ2-5; CDR3: CASSLAAGDKGETQYF; DNA: TGCGCCAGCAGCTTGGCGGCAGGGGATAAGGGAGAGACCCAGTACTTC
D: -; V: TRBV7-5; size: -; J: TRBJ2-3; CDR3: CARSCCLDRGSDTQYF; DNA: TGTGCCAGAAGCTGTTGCCTAGACAGGGGATCAGATACGCAGTATTTT
D: -; V: TRBV5-4; size: -; J: TRBJ2-2; CDR3: CASRRTGGRNTGELFF; DNA: TGTGCCAGCAGACGAACGGGGGGCCGGAACACCGGGGAGCTGTTTTTT
D: TRBD2; V: TRBV5-4; size: -; J: TRBJ2-7; CDR3: CASSSGPGLASEQYF; DNA: TGTGCCAGCAGCTCAGGTCCGGGACTAGCTAGCGAGCAGTACTTC
D: -; V: TRBV6-5; size: -; J: TRBJ1-1; CDR3: CASSYGGVLGTEAFF; DNA: TGTGCCAGCAGTTATGGGGGGGTTCTCGGGACTGAAGCTTTCTTT
D: TRBD1; V: TRBV15; size: -; J: TRBJ1-4; CDR3: CATSRNRGNSGNEKLFF; DNA: TGTGCCACCAGCAGAAACAGGGGAAATTCGGGTAATGAAAAACTGTTTTTT
D: TRBD1; V: TRBV28; size: -; J: TRBJ1-5; CDR3: CASSLTGDHQPQHF; DNA: TGTGCCAGCAGTTTGACAGGGGACCATCAGCCCCAGCATTTT
D: -; V: TRBV11-2; size: -; J: TRBJ2-7; CDR3: CASSLARFSYEQYF; DNA: TGTGCCAGCAGCTTAGCTCGGTTCTCCTACGAGCAGTACTTC
D: TRBD1; V: TRBV7-9; size: -; J: TRBJ1-1; CDR3: CASSTGQGGPSEAFF; DNA: TGTGCCAGCAGCACCGGACAGGGAGGTCCTTCTGAAGCTTTCTTT
D: -; V: TRBV27; size: -; J: TRBJ2-7; CDR3: CASRGRRDNYEQYF; DNA: TGTGCCAGCAGGGGGAGACGGGACAACTACGAGCAGTACTTC
D: TRBD1; V: TRBV11-2; size: once; J: TRBJ2-7; CDR3: CASTRQGSDEQYF; DNA: TGTGCCAGCACCCGACAGGGTTCCGACGAGCAGTACTTC
D: -; V: TRBV5-4; size: -; J: TRBJ2-7; CDR3: CASSSDLLYEQYF; DNA: TGTGCCAGCAGTAGCGATCTCCTGTACGAGCAGTACTTC
D: -; V: TRBV5-6; size: -; J: TRBJ2-7; CDR3: CASSSQEGAYEQYF; DNA: TGTGCCAGCAGCTCGCAGGAGGGGGCTTACGAGCAGTACTTC
D: TRBD2; V: TRBV7-3; size: few; J: TRBJ2-3; CDR3: CASSSLAGVGTDTQYF; DNA: TGTGCCAGCAGCTCACTAGCGGGGGTAGGGACAGATACGCAGTATTTT
D: TRBD1; V: TRBV18; size: -; J: TRBJ1-2; CDR3: CASSQGGEGYTF; DNA: TGTGCCAGCTCACAAGGGGGCGAAGGCTACACCTTC
D: -; V: TRBV4-3; size: -; J: TRBJ1-1; CDR3: CASSQNGGRGNTEAFF; DNA: TGCGCCAGCAGCCAAAACGGGGGGCGAGGGAACACTGAAGCTTTCTTT
D: -; V: TRBV18; size: once; J: TRBJ1-1; CDR3: CASSPTQRQGMNTEAFF; DNA: TGTGCCAGCTCACCTACTCAGCGGCAGGGGATGAACACTGAAGCTTTCTTT
D: -; V: TRBV28; size: -; J: TRBJ2-6; CDR3: CASSPMGRGANVLTF; DNA: TGTGCCAGCAGTCCCATGGGGCGTGGGGCCAACGTCCTGACTTTC
D: -; V: TRBV5-1; size: -; J: TRBJ1-1; CDR3: CASNGGTATWEAFF; DNA: TGCGCCAGCAACGGAGGGACTGCGACATGGGAAGCTTTCTTT
D: -; V: TRBV10-3; size: -; J: TRBJ2-4; CDR3: CAIAAVGKDIQYF; DNA: TGTGCCATCGCGGCGGTCGGGAAGGACATTCAGTACTTC
D: TRBD2; V: TRBV5-6; size: -; J: TRBJ2-1; CDR3: CASSDPTSGRVYNEQFF; DNA: TGTGCCAGCAGTGACCCAACTAGCGGGAGAGTCTACAATGAGCAGTTCTTC
D: TRBD2; V: TRBV6-1; size: -; J: TRBJ2-7; CDR3: CATVDGTSDSYEQYF; DNA: TGTGCCACCGTTGATGGGACTAGCGATTCCTACGAGCAGTACTTC
D: -; V: TRBV4-2; size: -; J: TRBJ2-7; CDR3: CASSQVASPSYEQYF; DNA: TGTGCCAGCAGCCAAGTTGCGTCTCCTTCCTACGAGCAGTACTTC
D: TRBD2; V: TRBV2; size: -; J: TRBJ2-7; CDR3: CASSENAGVSYEQYF; DNA: TGTGCCAGCAGTGAAAACGCGGGAGTTTCCTACGAGCAGTACTTC
D: -; V: TRBV7-9; size: once; J: TRBJ2-5; CDR3: CASASGRQGLAQYF; DNA: TGTGCCAGCGCAAGCGGGAGACAGGGACTAGCCCAGTACTTC
D: TRBD1; V: TRBV7-8; size: -; J: TRBJ1-6; CDR3: CASSRQGAVDSPLHF; DNA: TGTGCCAGCAGCAGACAGGGGGCCGTGGATTCACCCCTCCACTTT
D: -; V: TRBV19; size: -; J: TRBJ1-5; CDR3: CASILTGSNQPQHF; DNA: TGTGCCAGTATATTGACAGGTAGCAATCAGCCCCAGCATTTT
D: TRBD2; V: TRBV9; size: -; J: TRBJ2-7; CDR3: CASSPRSGNYEQYF; DNA: TGTGCCAGCAGCCCGAGGAGCGGGAACTACGAGCAGTACTTC
D: -; V: TRBV6-6; size: -; J: TRBJ1-2; CDR3: CASTYRPGGYTF; DNA: TGTGCCAGCACCTACCGGCCGGGAGGCTACACCTTC
D: -; V: TRBV9; size: -; J: TRBJ2-7; CDR3: CASSARDNPYEQYF; DNA: TGTGCCAGCAGCGCCCGGGACAACCCCTACGAGCAGTACTTC